These 32 T cell receptor beta chains originate from one sample sequenced in a study of T-cell reconstitution after alpha-beta-depleted transplantation in children. Unique molecular identifiers were incorporated when the TCRbeta library was constructed. TCRdb ran MiXCR on the PCR reads and lists one entry per CDR3 protein. In the table there are about 980,000 distinct CDR3 sequences, roughly 29% of which are singletons. This material consisted of PBMCs, mostly from graft donor cells, taken 360 days after TCRalphabeta/CD19-depleted stem cell transplant. The receptor source for this set is a boy younger than two who had a stem cell transplant for SCID, so the T cells may come from the graft donor.

The chain couples TRBV20-1 to TRBJ2-3; D call uncertain. Germline CDR1 and CDR2: DFQATT and SNEGSKA (reference sequence). CDR3 length: 12 amino acids. The ends were cut back, 3 bases at V and 6 bases at J, with 10 bases in the middle. For the CDR3, the DNA is TGCAGTGCTAGCTGGGGTACGGATACGCAGTATTTT. Translation: CSASWGTDTQYF.

This clonotype was detected a few times. V and J are TRBV29-1 and TRBJ2-2; D is undetermined. This CDR3 contains 10 residues. V was clipped by 4 bases and J by 4 bases, with 1 base between them. Germline-derived CDR1 and CDR2 are SQVTM and ANQGSEA. For the CDR3, the DNA is TGCAGCGTTGGCACCGGGGAGCTGTTTTTT. This sequence encodes CSVGTGELFF.

The chain uses TRBV13 and TRBJ2-1; the match to TRBD2 covers 7 bases. V lost 4 bases and J lost 8; bases outside the gene matches: 14. The V gene's germline CDR1 is PRHDT and CDR2 FYEKMQ (reference sequence). The CDR3 totals 16 residues. This chain's CDR3 is CASSSEIAGLWDEQFF. The CDR3, as DNA: TGTGCCAGCAGCTCAGAAATAGCGGGCCTCTGGGATGAGCAGTTCTTC. The full variable domain, in which reference TRBV13 and TRBJ2-1 provide the parts outside the CDR3, is AAGVIQSPRHLIKEKRETATLKCYPIPRHDTVYWYQQGPGQDPQFLISFYEKMQSDKGSIPDRFSAQQFSDYHSELNMSSLELGDSALYFCASSSEIAGLWDEQFFGPGTRLTVL.

The chain recombines TRBV20-1 with TRBJ1-5; TRBD1 matches at 9 bases. V gave up 5 bases and J gave up 6 bases; unmatched junction bases: 17. The CDR3 extends over 17 amino acids. Germline lookup yields CDR1 DFQATT and CDR2 SNEGSKA (reference sequence). CDR3 protein: CSALTGTGRLGSQPQHF. The CDR3, as DNA: TGCAGTGCTCTAACCGGGACAGGGCGACTAGGAAGTCAGCCCCAGCATTTT.

A few counts support this clonotype. CDR3 coding DNA: TGTGCCAGCAGGCGGGATCTCCTCTCCTACGAGCAGTACTTC. This sequence encodes CASRRDLLSYEQYF. The chain combines TRBV2 with TRBJ2-7; D is possibly TRBD2 (6 bases). CDR3 length: 14 residues. Trimming shortened V by 6 bases and J by 0 bases, and 12 bases separated the two germline ends. Germline loops: CDR1 SNHLY, CDR2 FYNNEI.

The rearrangement links TRBV7-2 to TRBJ2-3, with 8 nucleotides matching TRBD2. This CDR3 comprises 15 residues. Germline CDR1 and CDR2: SGHTA and FQGNSA. Trimming at V came to 5 bases and at J to 4 bases, leaving 8 bases not matched to a gene. CDR3 sequence: CASSATGTRADTQYF. The CDR3 DNA follows: TGTGCCAGCAGCGCCACCGGGACTAGGGCAGATACGCAGTATTTT.

This clonotype was detected only a few times. The chain is built from TRBV12-3 or TRBV12-4 and TRBJ2-5; 9 bases fit TRBD2. The CDR3 loop spans 16 amino acids. J gave up 3 bases and V 2 bases, and 7 bases lay outside the gene matches. CDR3 sequence (DNA): TGTGCCAGCAGTTTACGGGTAGCGGGGGCCAAAGAGACCCAGTACTTC. It codes for CASSLRVAGAKETQYF.

The chain combines TRBV7-9 with TRBJ1-5; TRBD1 aligns across 7 bases. Trimming took 5 bases from V and 8 from J; bases not matched to a gene: 9. Germline CDR1 reads SEHNR; CDR2 reads FQNEAQ (reference sequence). This CDR3 contains 14 residues. CDR3 sequence reads: CASSPGQAAEPQHF. The CDR3 bases are TGTGCCAGCAGCCCCGGACAGGCGGCGGAGCCCCAGCATTTT. Combining the CDR3 with reference TRBV7-9 and TRBJ1-5 gives the whole variable domain DTGVSQNPRHKITKRGQNVTFRCDPISEHNRLYWYRQTLGQGPEFLTYFQNEAQLEKSRLLSDRFSAERPKGSFSTLEIQRTEQGDSAMYLCASSPGQAAEPQHFGDGTRLSIL.

The gene calls are TRBV5-6 and TRBJ2-3, with 13 bases that match TRBD2. The V gene end was trimmed by 1 base and the J gene end by 3 bases; junction bases not matched to a gene: 11. CDR1 and CDR2 from the germline V gene are SGHDT and YYEEEE. The CDR3 spans 19 residues. The CDR3 here is CASSLFETSGGRRTDTQYF. CDR3 DNA: TGTGCCAGCAGCTTGTTCGAGACTAGCGGGGGGAGAAGGACAGATACGCAGTATTTT.

The rearrangement uses TRBV9 and TRBJ2-1; 11 nucleotides agree with TRBD2. CDR1 and CDR2 from the germline V gene are SGDLS and YYNGEE. V gave up 0 bases and J gave up 6 bases; unmatched junction bases: 8. The CDR3 is 17 amino acids. CDR3 loop: CASSVDRLAGGINEQFF. The CDR3 bases are TGTGCCAGCAGCGTAGATCGGCTAGCGGGGGGTATCAATGAGCAGTTCTTC.

In this sample, this clonotype turned up a few times. The gene calls are TRBV9 and TRBJ2-3; D gene uncertain. CDR1 and CDR2 (germline): SGDLS, YYNGEE. This CDR3 is 15 amino acids long. The V gene lost 4 bases and the J gene lost 8 bases, with 20 bases spanning the gap. CDR3 nucleotide sequence: TGTGCCAGCAGCCCCTCCCAGCCCTCGTTGGGTACGCAGTATTTT. Amino acids: CASSPSQPSLGTQYF.

J is TRBJ2-3 and V is TRBV4-2, with 10 bases identical to TRBD2. V trimming: 0 bases; J trimming: 7 bases; junction bases outside the gene matches: 10. Germline V lookup: CDR1 LGHNA, CDR2 YNFKEQ. CDR3 length: 17 amino acids. CDR3 DNA: TGTGCCAGCAGCCAAGATAGGACTAGCGGTTTCGGTAATACGCAGTATTTT. As protein: CASSQDRTSGFGNTQYF.

There are a few counts of this clonotype. The chain combines TRBV20-1 with TRBJ2-7; the match to TRBD1 covers 12 bases. CDR1 and CDR2 (germline): DFQATT, SNEGSKA (reference sequence). This CDR3 is built from 21 residues. J gave up 3 bases and V 0 bases, and 21 bases lay outside the gene matches. Here the CDR3 reads CSARDPRSGTGGRPSYYEQYF. The CDR3 region has the DNA TGCAGTGCTAGAGATCCGAGATCCGGGACAGGGGGCCGTCCTTCCTACTACGAGCAGTACTTC.

Only a few counts were recorded for this clonotype. The J gene is TRBJ2-5, the V gene TRBV28, with 8 positions matching TRBD1. Looked up from germline, CDR1 is MDHEN and CDR2 is SYDVKM. The CDR3 runs to 18 residues. The junction had 17 bases not matched to a gene; V was cut back by 4 bases and J by 4 bases. The CDR3 reads CASSSQPSRQGIGETQYF. The CDR3 DNA reads as TGTGCCAGCAGTTCTCAACCCTCCAGACAGGGGATTGGAGAGACCCAGTACTTC.

The chain couples TRBV4-3 to TRBJ1-2; TRBD1 aligns across 8 bases. The J segment lost 8 bases and the V segment lost 3 bases, leaving 5 bases of the junction unmatched. Per the germline V gene, CDR1 is LGHNA and CDR2 is YSLEER. This CDR3 has 13 amino acids. The CDR3 nucleotides are TGCGCCAGCAGCCATGGACAGGGCCTGGGCTACACCTTC. This codes for CASSHGQGLGYTF.

This clonotype was seen a few times. The chain is built from TRBV5-6 and TRBJ2-5; 10 bases are a match to TRBD2. The J segment lost 4 bases and the V segment lost 5 bases, leaving 8 bases of the junction unmatched. CDR1 is SGHDT, CDR2 YYEEEE, per germline. This CDR3 region has 15 residues. Written as DNA, the CDR3 is TGTGCCAGCAGTAATGAGCGGGGGGGCTTAGAGACCCAGTACTTC. Translation: CASSNERGGLETQYF.

The V call is TRBV24-1, the J call TRBJ2-5; D gene uncertain. CDR1 and CDR2 (germline): KGHDR, SFDVKD. This CDR3 spans 15 amino acids. V was cut by 3 bases and J by 5 bases, with 15 bases left in between. CDR3 residues: CATSDPRTVGETQYF. DNA for the CDR3: TGTGCCACCAGTGATCCCAGGACGGTGGGGGAGACCCAGTACTTC.

This chain uses TRBV9 with TRBJ2-1, with 11 nucleotides matching TRBD2. From germline, CDR1 is SGDLS and CDR2 YYNGEE. The trim removed 4 bases at V and 7 bases at J, leaving 10 bases unmatched. The CDR3 runs to 16 residues. Here the CDR3 reads CASSQSSGGAKNEQFF. CDR3 nucleotides: TGTGCCAGCAGCCAAAGTAGCGGGGGGGCTAAGAATGAGCAGTTCTTC.

This clonotype was found many times. V usage is TRBV10-3 and J usage is TRBJ2-1, with 8 bases fitting TRBD2. Germline V gives CDR1 ENHRY, CDR2 SYGVKD. V lost 5 bases and J lost 0; bases outside the gene matches: 3. The length of the CDR3 is 15 residues. The CDR3 DNA follows: TGTGCCATCAGTCCAGGGACTAGCTCCTACAATGAGCAGTTCTTC. Translating gives CAISPGTSSYNEQFF.

This clonotype was detected only once. The chain carries TRBV6-1 and TRBJ2-3, with 8 bases fitting TRBD2. The J segment lost 1 base and the V segment lost 6 bases, leaving 12 bases of the junction unmatched. The CDR3 covers 17 residues. The V gene's germline CDR1 is MNHNS and CDR2 SASEGT. The CDR3 DNA reads TGTGCCAGCAGGGGGTGGGGTCAAGCGGGAGGCACAGATACGCAGTATTTT. Residues: CASRGWGQAGGTDTQYF.

The chain links TRBV5-1 to TRBJ2-4; TRBD1 is a possible D gene (5 bases). V lost 0 bases and J 8 bases, leaving 12 bases between the germline ends. Germline CDR1 is SGHRS and CDR2 is YFSETQ. The CDR3 contains 14 residues. This chain's CDR3 is CASSLGQPTYIQYF. The CDR3 DNA is TGCGCCAGCAGCTTGGGACAGCCTACCTACATTCAGTACTTC.

The CDR3: CASSLLQVPSYTF. CDR3 DNA: TGTGCCAGCAGTTTATTGCAGGTCCCAAGCTACACCTTC. The rearrangement uses TRBV28 and TRBJ1-2; D not resolved. The germline gives CDR1 MDHEN, CDR2 SYDVKM. V dropped 1 base and J dropped 9 bases, with 12 bases sitting between them. The CDR3 is 13 amino acids.

This chain uses TRBV3-1 with TRBJ1-5; D is unresolved. Germline V gene sequence: CDR1 LGHDT, CDR2 YNNKEL (reference sequence). The CDR3 contains 17 residues. V shed 1 base and J shed 1 base, with 14 bases lying between them. CDR3 coding DNA: TGTGCCAGCAGCCAAGGGTCAAAGGGAGGGAGCAATCAGCCCCAGCATTTT. The encoded protein is CASSQGSKGGSNQPQHF.

This clonotype has a handful of counts. V gene TRBV5-5 combines with J gene TRBJ2-1, with D perhaps assigned TRBD1 or TRBD2 (6 bases each). CDR1 SGHKS and CDR2 YYEKEE come from the germline V gene (reference sequence). This CDR3 comprises 14 residues. V was cut by 4 bases and J by 1 base, with 9 bases left in between. CDR3 DNA: TGTGCCAGCAGCGGGGGGCCTTCCTACAATGAGCAGTTCTTC. Protein: CASSGGPSYNEQFF.

For the CDR3, the DNA is TGTGCCAGCAGCTTCATAGCGGGGGTTGTCTACAATGAGCAGTTCTTC. It is translated as CASSFIAGVVYNEQFF. The V call is TRBV7-8, the J call TRBJ2-1; 9 bases are a match to TRBD2. The J segment lost 3 bases and the V segment lost 3 bases, leaving 6 bases of the junction unmatched. The CDR3 totals 16 residues. Germline V gene sequence: CDR1 SGHVS, CDR2 FQNEAQ.

This chain joins TRBV4-1 and TRBJ2-3; D gene uncertain. Germline V gene lookup returns CDR1 MGHRA and CDR2 YSYEKL. The germline V and J ends were trimmed by 1 base and 2 bases, with 7 bases remaining between them. CDR3 length equals 14 residues. In DNA, the CDR3 is TGCGCCAGCAGCCAAGTGAGCCCCACAGATACGCAGTATTTT. Amino acid sequence: CASSQVSPTDTQYF.

This clonotype has more than one count but fewer than ten. This chain connects TRBV24-1 to TRBJ2-2, with D perhaps matching TRBD1 (6 bases). The CDR3 runs 15 residues. The V gene lost 7 bases and the J gene lost 4 bases, with 15 bases spanning the gap. Germline CDR1 KGHDR, CDR2 SFDVKD. In DNA, the CDR3 is TGTGCCACCAGGGCTACAGGGAAGGGCACCGGGGAGCTGTTTTTT. This sequence encodes CATRATGKGTGELFF.

This rearrangement joins TRBV4-1 to TRBJ2-3; D may be TRBD1 (6 bases). Trimming cost V 4 bases and J 3 bases, with 11 bases left between them. This CDR3 is 14 amino acids long. From germline, CDR1 is MGHRA and CDR2 YSYEKL. The CDR3 coding sequence is TGCGCCAGCAGCCGCCAAGGACAGACAGATACGCAGTATTTT. This codes for CASSRQGQTDTQYF.

This chain uses TRBV20-1 with TRBJ2-1; D tentatively fits TRBD1 or TRBD2 (6 bases each). Germline V gene sequence: CDR1 DFQATT, CDR2 SNEGSKA (reference sequence). This CDR3 has 16 residues. V was trimmed by 3 bases and J by 2 bases, leaving 17 bases between them. The CDR3 nucleotides are TGCAGTGCTAGGGTGAGGGGGGCCCTAACCTACAATGAGCAGTTCTTC. Translating it yields CSARVRGALTYNEQFF.

The chain carries TRBV5-8 and TRBJ2-7; D gene unclear. Germline CDR1 SGHTS, CDR2 YDEGEE. Trimming removed 4 bases at V and 2 bases at J, with 22 bases between. The CDR3 consists of 17 residues. The CDR3 spells CASSIKPLGLMAYEQYF. DNA for the CDR3: TGTGCCAGCAGCATTAAGCCCCTCGGCCTCATGGCCTACGAGCAGTACTTC.

The rearrangement uses TRBV4-3 and TRBJ2-1, with 8 positions matching TRBD2. The CDR3 consists of 17 residues. CDR1 LGHNA and CDR2 YSLEER come from the germline V gene. Trimming cost V 4 bases and J 8 bases; bases outside gene matches: 16. The CDR3 here is CASSPHDTSGFIYEQFF. The CDR3 DNA follows: TGCGCCAGCAGCCCTCATGACACTAGCGGTTTTATCTATGAGCAGTTCTTC.

The table lists this clonotype with many counts. The chain employs TRBV5-1 and TRBJ2-1; no clear D. This CDR3 is 16 amino acids long. Looked up from germline, CDR1 is SGHRS and CDR2 is YFSETQ. Trimming removed 2 bases from V and 6 bases from J, with 18 bases in between. In DNA form, the CDR3 reads TGCGCCAGCAGCTTCTTATTGAACGGACCGACCAATGAGCAGTTCTTC. Translation gives CASSFLLNGPTNEQFF.